This paragraph reports one T cell receptor beta chain. The antigen remains unidentified. The table came from immunoSEQ multiplex PCR; TCRdb's copy has only in-frame clones and leaves some out. Counted here are 350,000 to 500,000 clones, about 92% occurring once; the ten biggest clones make up less than 5.5%. This sample is drawn from a study of Ad26.COV2.S vaccination and SARS-CoV-2 variants. Findings and limits, study-wide: In vaccinated individuals, spike-specific CD8+ and CD4+ T cell responses reportedly displayed substantial breadth. Vaccine and placebo recipients had comparable breadth of non-spike TCRs.

Treatment given: some 19 received Ad26.COV2.S at low or high dose, single or two shots; roughly five received placebo; per-sample allocation not given. The samples date from day 63 after the first vaccine or placebo injection. The CDR3 is 15 residues long. V lost 0 bases to trimming and J lost 3 bases, with 10 bases between them. Per germline, CDR1 LGHNA and CDR2 YSLEER. This chain uses TRBV4-3 with TRBJ2-3, with D tentatively TRBD1 or TRBD2 (6 bases each). The TCR was taken from a person between 18 and 60 years old who received the Ad26.COV2.S COVID-19 vaccine or a placebo. The sequenced sample was peripheral blood, obtained in a trial of Ad26.COV2.S vaccine versus placebo. CDR3 nucleotides: TGCGCCAGCAGCCAAGATGTAGGGGGGACAGATACGCAGTATTTT. Its protein product is CASSQDVGGTDTQYF.